The present T cell receptor beta chain was sequenced within a study of T cell repertoires in cytomegalovirus infection. Germline V gene data show CDR1 as MNHEY and CDR2 as SVGAGI. The CDR3 consists of 15 residues. The V end was cut by 7 bases, the J end by 4 bases, with 16 bases between. On this clonotype: Its cognate antigen is unknown.

Via MiXCR, TCRdb re-called the reads, giving one row per CDR3 protein. Of 900,000 to 950,000 distinct CDR3 sequences listed, roughly a third were seen once; the top ten hold around an eighth. The receptor's source is a human donor in good health (CMV status not recorded). Some clones in this sample may be carry-over from other donors' samples. This chain joins TRBV6-5 and TRBJ2-2; maybe TRBD1 (6 bases). Sequenced here: cultured CD8+ T cells from PBMCs, sampled from culture after CMV antigen stimulation. The CDR3: CASTPGHPSTGELFF. DNA of the CDR3: TGTGCCAGCACCCCGGGACATCCTAGCACCGGGGAGCTGTTTTTT.